This T cell receptor beta chain appears in the sequencing data of a study of cytomegalovirus exposure and HLA in healthy donors. Study at large: The approximately 120 validation repertoires and the roughly 670 first-cohort repertoires shared a platform, a later analysis reported. Study-wide points: The CMV antigen specificity of a few CMV-associated chains was confirmed through in vitro analysis. Subsequent analysis revealed that first-cohort TCR clusters tended to co-occur in the approximately 120 validation repertoires.

The CDR3 extends over 16 amino acids. In germline, CDR1 is MNHNS, CDR2 SASEGT. The ends were cut back, 0 bases at V and 7 bases at J, with 15 bases in the middle. The assay was immunoSEQ multiplex PCR, and TCRdb's table has in-frame clones only and misses some. The repertoire has some 150,000 clones, about 94% of them found once; the top ten carry about 1.7%. About this clone: Its antigen remains unknown.

This TCR derives from a man aged 18 to 35 in good health and CMV-seropositive. The sequencing input was PBMCs. The J gene is TRBJ1-4, the V gene TRBV6-1; perhaps TRBD1 as D (5 bases). The CDR3 sequence: CASSEAGTNTGEKLFF. The CDR3 DNA follows: TGTGCCAGCAGTGAAGCGGGGACTAATACGGGTGAAAAACTGTTTTTT.